This paragraph covers one TCR beta chain sequence. Original processing methods: Scientists estimated how many nucleated cells there were by amplifying reference gene primers. TCRdb's table, derived via immunoSEQ multiplex PCR, lists solely in-frame clones and lacks some. Clone size and the V and J calls come from that table; the DNA yielded D and trimming. There are 65,000 to 95,000 clones in the sample; over 75% occur only once, and around 12% lies in the top ten. The germline gives CDR1 KGHDR, CDR2 SFDVKD. V lost 3 bases, J lost 0 bases, and 8 bases lay in between. This CDR3 has 15 amino acids. These data are taken from a study of blood T cell repertoires in COVID-19. The overall study: The United States, Italy and Spain supplied acute and convalescent COVID-19 samples. In each case, the material was cDNA or gDNA derived from T cells, B-cell-depleted T cells, or PBMCs.

Sequences were obtained from peripheral blood. The TCR comes from a man aged 70-80 years with active or convalescent COVID-19. The J gene is TRBJ2-1, the V gene TRBV24-1; the D gene is possibly TRBD2 (5 bases). The CDR3 region is CATSDRGSSYNEQFF. In DNA form, the CDR3 reads TGTGCCACCAGTGATCGGGGTAGCTCCTACAATGAGCAGTTCTTC.